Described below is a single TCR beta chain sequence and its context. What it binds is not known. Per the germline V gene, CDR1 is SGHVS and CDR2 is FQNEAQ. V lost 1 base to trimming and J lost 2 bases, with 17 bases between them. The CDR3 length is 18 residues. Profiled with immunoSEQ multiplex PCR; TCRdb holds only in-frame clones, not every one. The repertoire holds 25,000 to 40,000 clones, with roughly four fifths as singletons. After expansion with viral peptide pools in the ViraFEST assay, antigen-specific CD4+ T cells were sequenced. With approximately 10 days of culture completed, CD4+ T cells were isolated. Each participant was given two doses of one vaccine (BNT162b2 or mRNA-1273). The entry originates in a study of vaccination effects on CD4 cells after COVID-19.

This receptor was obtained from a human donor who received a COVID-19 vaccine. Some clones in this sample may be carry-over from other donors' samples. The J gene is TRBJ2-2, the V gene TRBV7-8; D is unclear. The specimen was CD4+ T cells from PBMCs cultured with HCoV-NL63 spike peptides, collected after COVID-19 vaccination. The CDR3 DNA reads TGTGCCAGCAGCTTAGGTTATCCGGGCTTGTCTAACACCGGGGAGCTGTTTTTT. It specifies CASSLGYPGLSNTGELFF.